This TCR beta chain was found in a study of blood T cell repertoires in COVID-19. Sequencing was performed with immunoSEQ multiplex PCR; in TCRdb, only in-frame clones are kept and a portion is missing. The sample includes under 250,000 clones, 65% to 90% seen only once; the top ten take approximately 10%. Germline CDR1 and CDR2: LGHDT and YNNKEL (reference sequence). The CDR3 loop spans 12 amino acids. The germline V and J ends were trimmed by 8 bases and 4 bases, with 10 bases remaining between them. Sequenced input: peripheral blood. The chain recombines TRBV3-1 (or the pseudogene TRBV3-2) with TRBJ2-3; D is ambiguous. The TCR sequence derives from a man aged 45 to 65 with active or convalescent COVID-19. This CDR3 is CASSRRADTQYF. The CDR3 DNA sequence: TGTGCCAGCTCCCGCCGGGCAGATACGCAGTATTTT.